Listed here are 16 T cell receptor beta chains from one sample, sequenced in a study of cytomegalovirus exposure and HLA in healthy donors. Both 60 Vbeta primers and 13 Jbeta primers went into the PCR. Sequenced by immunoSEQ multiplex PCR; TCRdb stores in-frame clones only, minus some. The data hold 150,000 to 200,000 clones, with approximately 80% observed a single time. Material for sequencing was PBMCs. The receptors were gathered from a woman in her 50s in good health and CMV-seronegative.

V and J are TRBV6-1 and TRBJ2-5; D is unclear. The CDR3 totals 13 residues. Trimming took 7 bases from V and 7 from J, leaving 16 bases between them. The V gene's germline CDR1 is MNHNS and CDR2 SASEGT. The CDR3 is CASMRPALRTQYF. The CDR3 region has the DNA TGTGCCAGCATGCGGCCGGCGCTACGGACCCAGTACTTC.

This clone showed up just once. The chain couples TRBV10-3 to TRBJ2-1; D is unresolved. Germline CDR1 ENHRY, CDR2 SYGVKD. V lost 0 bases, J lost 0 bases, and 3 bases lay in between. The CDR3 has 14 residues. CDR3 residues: CAISESLSYNEQFF. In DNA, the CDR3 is TGTGCCATCAGTGAGTCTCTCTCCTACAATGAGCAGTTCTTC.

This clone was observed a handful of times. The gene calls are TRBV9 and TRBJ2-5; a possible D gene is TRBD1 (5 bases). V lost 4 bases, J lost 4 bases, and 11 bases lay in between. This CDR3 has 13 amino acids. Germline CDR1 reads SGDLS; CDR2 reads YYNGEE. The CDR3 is CASSLDSSETQYF. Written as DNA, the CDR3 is TGTGCCAGCAGCCTAGACAGTTCAGAGACCCAGTACTTC. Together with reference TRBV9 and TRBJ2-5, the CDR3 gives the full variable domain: DSGVTQTPKHLITATGQRVTLRCSPRSGDLSVYWYQQSLDQGLQFLIQYYNGEERAKGNILERFSAQQFPDLHSELNLSSLELGDSALYFCASSLDSSETQYFGPGTRLLVL.

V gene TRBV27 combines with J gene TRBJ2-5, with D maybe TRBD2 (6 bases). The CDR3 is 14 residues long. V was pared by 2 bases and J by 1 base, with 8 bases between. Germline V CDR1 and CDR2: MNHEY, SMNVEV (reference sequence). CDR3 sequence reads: CASSLGGPQETQYF. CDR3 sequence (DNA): TGTGCCAGCAGTTTAGGAGGGCCCCAAGAGACCCAGTACTTC.

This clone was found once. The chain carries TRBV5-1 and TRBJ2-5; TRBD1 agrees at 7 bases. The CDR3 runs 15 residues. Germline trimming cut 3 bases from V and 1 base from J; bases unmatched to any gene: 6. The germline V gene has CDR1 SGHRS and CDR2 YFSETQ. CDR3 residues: CASSSLTGSQETQYF. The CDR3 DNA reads TGCGCCAGCAGCTCCCTGACAGGGTCCCAAGAGACCCAGTACTTC.

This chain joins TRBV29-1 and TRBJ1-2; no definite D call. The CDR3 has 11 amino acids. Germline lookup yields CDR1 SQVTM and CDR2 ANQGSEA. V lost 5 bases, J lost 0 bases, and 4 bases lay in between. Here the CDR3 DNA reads TGCAGCGTTCGAGCTAACTATGGCTACACCTTC. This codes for CSVRANYGYTF.

CDR3 protein: CSVRDRGFGTGELFF. CDR3 DNA: TGCAGCGTACGGGACAGGGGGTTCGGCACCGGGGAGCTGTTTTTT. The gene calls are TRBV29-1 and TRBJ2-2; TRBD1 aligns across 11 bases. The CDR3 totals 15 residues. J was trimmed by 4 bases and V by 6 bases; bases with no gene match: 7. Per germline, CDR1 SQVTM and CDR2 ANQGSEA.

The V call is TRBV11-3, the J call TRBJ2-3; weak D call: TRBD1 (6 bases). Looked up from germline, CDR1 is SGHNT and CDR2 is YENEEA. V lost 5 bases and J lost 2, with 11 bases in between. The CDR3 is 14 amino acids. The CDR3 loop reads CASSIGQLTDTQYF. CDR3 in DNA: TGTGCCAGCAGCATAGGACAGCTCACAGATACGCAGTATTTT. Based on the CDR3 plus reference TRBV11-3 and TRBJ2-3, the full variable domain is EAGVVQSPRYKIIEKKQPVAFWCNPISGHNTLYWYLQNLGQGPELLIRYENEEAVDDSQLPKDRFSAERLKGVDSTLKIQPAELGDSAVYLCASSIGQLTDTQYFGPGTRLTVL.

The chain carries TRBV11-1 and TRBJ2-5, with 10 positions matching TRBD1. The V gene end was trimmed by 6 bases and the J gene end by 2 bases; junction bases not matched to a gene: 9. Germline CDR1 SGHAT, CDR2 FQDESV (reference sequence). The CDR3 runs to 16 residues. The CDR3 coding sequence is TGTGCCAGCAGTCCTCGGGACAGGGGAGGTCAAGAGACCCAGTACTTC. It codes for CASSPRDRGGQETQYF.

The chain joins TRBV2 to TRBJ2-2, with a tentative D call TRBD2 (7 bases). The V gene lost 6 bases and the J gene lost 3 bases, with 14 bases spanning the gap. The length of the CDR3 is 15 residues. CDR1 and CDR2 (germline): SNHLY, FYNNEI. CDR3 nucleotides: TGTGCCAGCAGGAGGGGGGGCGGGGACACCGGGGAGCTGTTTTTT. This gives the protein CASRRGGGDTGELFF.

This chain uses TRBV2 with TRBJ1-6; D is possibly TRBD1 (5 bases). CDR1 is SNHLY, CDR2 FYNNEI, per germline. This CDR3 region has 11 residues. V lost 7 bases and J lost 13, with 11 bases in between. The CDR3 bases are TGTGCCAGCACCAAAGGGGCGCCCCTCCACTTT. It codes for CASTKGAPLHF.

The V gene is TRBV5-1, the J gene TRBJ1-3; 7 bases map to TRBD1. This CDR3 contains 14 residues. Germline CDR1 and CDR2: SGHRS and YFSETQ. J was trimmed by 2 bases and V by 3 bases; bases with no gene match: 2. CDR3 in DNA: TGCGCCAGCAGCTCAGGGGGGCCTGGAAACACCATATATTTT. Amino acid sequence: CASSSGGPGNTIYF.

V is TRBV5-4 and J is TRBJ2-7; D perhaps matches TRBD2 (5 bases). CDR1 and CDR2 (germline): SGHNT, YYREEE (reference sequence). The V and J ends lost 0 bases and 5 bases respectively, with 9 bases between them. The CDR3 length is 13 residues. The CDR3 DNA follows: TGTGCCAGCAGCTTGGCCGCGGGTAACGAGCAGTACTTC. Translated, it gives CASSLAAGNEQYF.

The CDR3 spells CATSRGRGLATYEQYF. In nucleotides, the CDR3 is TGTGCCACCAGCAGAGGTAGGGGACTAGCGACCTACGAGCAGTACTTC. The V gene is TRBV15, the J gene TRBJ2-7, with 10 bases lining up with TRBD2. There are 16 residues in the CDR3. Germline-derived CDR1 and CDR2 are LNHNV and YYDKDF (reference sequence). V gave up 1 base and J gave up 2 bases; unmatched junction bases: 5. Supplemented by reference TRBV15 and TRBJ2-7, the full variable domain reads DAMVIQNPRYQVTQFGKPVTLSCSQTLNHNVMYWYQQKSSQAPKLLFHYYDKDFNNEADTPDNFQSRRPNTSFCFLDIRSPGLGDTAMYLCATSRGRGLATYEQYFGPGTRLTVT.

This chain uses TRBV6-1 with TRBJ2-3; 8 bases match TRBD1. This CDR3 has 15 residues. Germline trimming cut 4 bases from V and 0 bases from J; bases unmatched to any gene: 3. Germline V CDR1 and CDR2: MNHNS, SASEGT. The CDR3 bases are TGTGCCAGCAGTGGACAGGGGCGAAGCACAGATACGCAGTATTTT. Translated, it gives CASSGQGRSTDTQYF.

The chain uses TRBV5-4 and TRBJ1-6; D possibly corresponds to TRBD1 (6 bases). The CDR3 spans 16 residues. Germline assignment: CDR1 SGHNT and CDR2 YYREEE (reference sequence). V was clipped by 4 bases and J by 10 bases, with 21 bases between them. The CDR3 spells CASSQVGGRTRSPLHF. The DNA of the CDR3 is TGTGCCAGCAGCCAGGTGGGGGGGCGAACTCGGTCACCCCTCCACTTT.